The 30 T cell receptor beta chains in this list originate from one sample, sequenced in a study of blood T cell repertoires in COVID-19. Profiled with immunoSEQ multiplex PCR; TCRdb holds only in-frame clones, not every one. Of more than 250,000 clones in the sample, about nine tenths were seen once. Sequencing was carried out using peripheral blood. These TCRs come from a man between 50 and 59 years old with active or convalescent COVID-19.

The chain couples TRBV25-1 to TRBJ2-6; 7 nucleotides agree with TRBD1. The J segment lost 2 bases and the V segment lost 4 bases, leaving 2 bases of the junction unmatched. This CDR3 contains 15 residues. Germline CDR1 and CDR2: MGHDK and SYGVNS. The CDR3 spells CASSVTGAGANVLTF. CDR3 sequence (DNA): TGTGCCAGCAGTGTAACAGGGGCTGGGGCCAACGTCCTGACTTTC.

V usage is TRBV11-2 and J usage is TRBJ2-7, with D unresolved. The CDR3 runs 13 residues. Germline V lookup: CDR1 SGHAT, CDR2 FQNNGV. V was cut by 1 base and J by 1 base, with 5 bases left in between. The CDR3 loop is CASSLAGSYEQYF. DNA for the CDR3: TGTGCCAGCAGCTTAGCAGGTTCCTACGAGCAGTACTTC.

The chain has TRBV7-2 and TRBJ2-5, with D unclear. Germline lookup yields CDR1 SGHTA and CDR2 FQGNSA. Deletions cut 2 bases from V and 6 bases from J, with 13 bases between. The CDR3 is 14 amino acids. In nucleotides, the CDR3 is TGTGCCAGCAGCTTATCCTCCAGTGTACAGACCCAGTACTTC. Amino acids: CASSLSSSVQTQYF.

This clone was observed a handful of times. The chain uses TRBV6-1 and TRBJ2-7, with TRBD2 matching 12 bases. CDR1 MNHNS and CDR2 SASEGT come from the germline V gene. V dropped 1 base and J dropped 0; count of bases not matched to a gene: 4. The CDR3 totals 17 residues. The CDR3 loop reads CASSEGMGLAGSYEQYF. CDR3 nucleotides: TGTGCCAGCAGTGAAGGAATGGGACTAGCGGGCTCCTACGAGCAGTACTTC.

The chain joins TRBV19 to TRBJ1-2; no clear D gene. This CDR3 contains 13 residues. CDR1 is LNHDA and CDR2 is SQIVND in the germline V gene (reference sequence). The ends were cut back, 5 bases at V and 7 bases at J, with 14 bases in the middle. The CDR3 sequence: CASSFSQRSGYTF. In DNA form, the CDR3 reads TGTGCCAGTAGTTTCTCCCAGCGAAGTGGCTACACCTTC.

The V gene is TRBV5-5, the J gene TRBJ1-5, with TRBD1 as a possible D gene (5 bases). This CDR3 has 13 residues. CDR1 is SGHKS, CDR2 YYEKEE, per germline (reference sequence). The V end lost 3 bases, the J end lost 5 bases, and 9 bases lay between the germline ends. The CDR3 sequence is CASSSGSYQPQHF. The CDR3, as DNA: TGTGCCAGCAGCTCAGGGTCCTATCAGCCCCAGCATTTT.

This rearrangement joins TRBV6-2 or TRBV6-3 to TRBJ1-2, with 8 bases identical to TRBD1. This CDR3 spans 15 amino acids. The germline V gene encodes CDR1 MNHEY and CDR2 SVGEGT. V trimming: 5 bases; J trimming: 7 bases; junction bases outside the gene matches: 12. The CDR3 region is CASSEPGQATGGYTF. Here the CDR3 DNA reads TGTGCCAGCAGTGAGCCGGGACAGGCAACGGGTGGCTACACCTTC.

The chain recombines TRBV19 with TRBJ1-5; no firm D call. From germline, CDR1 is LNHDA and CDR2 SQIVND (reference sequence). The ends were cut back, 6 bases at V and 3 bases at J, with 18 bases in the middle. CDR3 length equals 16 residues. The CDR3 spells CASSPRRRPNNQPQHF. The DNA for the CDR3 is TGTGCCAGTAGCCCGAGGAGGAGGCCGAACAATCAGCCCCAGCATTTT.

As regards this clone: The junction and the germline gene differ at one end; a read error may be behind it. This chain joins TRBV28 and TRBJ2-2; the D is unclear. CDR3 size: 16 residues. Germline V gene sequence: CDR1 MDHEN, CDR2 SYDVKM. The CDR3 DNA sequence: TGTGCCAGCAATTTACCTACGGCCCAGGACACCGGGGAGCTGTTTTTT. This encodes CASNLPTAQDTGELFF.

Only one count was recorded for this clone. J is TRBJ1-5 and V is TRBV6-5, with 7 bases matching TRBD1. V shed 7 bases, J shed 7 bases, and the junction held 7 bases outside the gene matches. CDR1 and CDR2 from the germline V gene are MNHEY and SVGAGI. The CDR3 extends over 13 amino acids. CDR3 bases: TGTGCCAGCAAGGGGGACAGACCCCAGCCCCAGCATTTT. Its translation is CASKGDRPQPQHF.

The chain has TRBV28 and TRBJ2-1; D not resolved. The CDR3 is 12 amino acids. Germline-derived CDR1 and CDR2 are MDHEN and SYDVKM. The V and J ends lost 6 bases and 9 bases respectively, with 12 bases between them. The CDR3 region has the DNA TGTGCCAGCAGAACGCTAGGCTTTGAGCAGTTCTTC. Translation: CASRTLGFEQFF.

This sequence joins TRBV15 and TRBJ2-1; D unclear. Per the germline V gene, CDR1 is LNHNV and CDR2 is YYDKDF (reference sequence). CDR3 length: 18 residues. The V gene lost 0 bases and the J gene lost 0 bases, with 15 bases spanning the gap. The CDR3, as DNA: TGTGCCACCAGCAGAGATCCCATAGTTGCAGGCTCCTACAATGAGCAGTTCTTC. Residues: CATSRDPIVAGSYNEQFF.

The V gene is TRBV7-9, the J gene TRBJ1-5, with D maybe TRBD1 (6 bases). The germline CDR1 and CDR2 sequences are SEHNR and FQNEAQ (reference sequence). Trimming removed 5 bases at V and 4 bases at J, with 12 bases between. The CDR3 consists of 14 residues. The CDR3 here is CASSDGQINQPQHF. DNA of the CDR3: TGTGCCAGCAGCGATGGACAGATAAATCAGCCCCAGCATTTT.

This chain's CDR3 is CASSPNDGANYGYTF. The CDR3 DNA reads TGTGCCAGCAGCCCAAATGACGGAGCTAACTATGGCTACACCTTC. This sequence joins TRBV3-1 (or the pseudogene TRBV3-2) and TRBJ1-2; D uncertain. This CDR3 is 15 amino acids long. From germline, CDR1 is LGHDT and CDR2 YNNKEL (reference sequence). Trimming took off 4 bases at V and 0 bases at J, with 12 bases between the two ends.

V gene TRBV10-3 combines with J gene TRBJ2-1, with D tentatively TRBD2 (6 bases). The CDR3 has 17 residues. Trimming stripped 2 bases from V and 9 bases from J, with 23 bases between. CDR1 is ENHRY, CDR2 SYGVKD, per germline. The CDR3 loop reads CAISETVAELVGGEQFF. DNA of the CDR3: TGTGCCATCAGTGAGACCGTAGCGGAGCTAGTGGGGGGTGAGCAGTTCTTC.

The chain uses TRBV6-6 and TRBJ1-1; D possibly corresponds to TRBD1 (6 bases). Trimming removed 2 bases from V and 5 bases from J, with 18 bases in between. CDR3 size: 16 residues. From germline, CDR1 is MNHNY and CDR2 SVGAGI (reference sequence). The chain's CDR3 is CASSYPQRGGKTEAFF. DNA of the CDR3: TGTGCCAGCAGTTACCCACAGAGGGGGGGCAAGACTGAAGCTTTCTTT.

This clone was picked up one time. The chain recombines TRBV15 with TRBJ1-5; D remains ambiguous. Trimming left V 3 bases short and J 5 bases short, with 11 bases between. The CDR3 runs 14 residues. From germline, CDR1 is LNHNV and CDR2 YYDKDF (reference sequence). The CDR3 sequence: CATSRTPVDQPQHF. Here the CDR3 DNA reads TGTGCCACCAGCAGGACACCTGTTGATCAGCCCCAGCATTTT.

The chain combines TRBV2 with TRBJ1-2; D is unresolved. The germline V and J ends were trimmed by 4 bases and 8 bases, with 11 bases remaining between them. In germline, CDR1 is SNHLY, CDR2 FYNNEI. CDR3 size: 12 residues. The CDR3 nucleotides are TGTGCCAGCAGTGCGAGGGTGGAAGGCTACACCTTC. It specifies CASSARVEGYTF.

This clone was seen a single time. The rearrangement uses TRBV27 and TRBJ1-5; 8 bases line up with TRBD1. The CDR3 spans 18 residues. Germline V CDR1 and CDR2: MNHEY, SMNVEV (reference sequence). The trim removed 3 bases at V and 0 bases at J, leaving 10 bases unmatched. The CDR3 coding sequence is TGTGCCAGCAGTTTTATAGGGACAGGACTTAATAGCAATCAGCCCCAGCATTTT. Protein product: CASSFIGTGLNSNQPQHF.

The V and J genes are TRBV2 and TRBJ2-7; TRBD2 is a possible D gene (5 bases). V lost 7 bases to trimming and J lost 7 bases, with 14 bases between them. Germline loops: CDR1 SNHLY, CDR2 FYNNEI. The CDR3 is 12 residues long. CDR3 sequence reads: CASTARAGEQYF. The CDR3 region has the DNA TGTGCCAGCACCGCCCGGGCGGGTGAGCAGTACTTC.

This CDR3 reads CASSRNRVTKWDTGELFF. As DNA, the CDR3 is TGTGCCAGCTCTCGAAACAGGGTTACCAAATGGGACACCGGGGAGCTGTTTTTT. V usage is TRBV18 and J usage is TRBJ2-2, with a tentative D call TRBD1 (6 bases). CDR3 length: 18 residues. The V gene lost 6 bases and the J gene lost 3 bases, with 23 bases spanning the gap. Germline CDR1 and CDR2: KGHSH and LQKENI. The whole variable domain, remainder taken from reference TRBV18 and TRBJ2-2, is NAGVMQNPRHLVRRRGQEARLRCSPMKGHSHVYWYRQLPEEGLKFMVYLQKENIIDESGMPKERFSAEFPKEGPSILRIQQVVRGDSAAYFCASSRNRVTKWDTGELFFGEGSRLTVL.

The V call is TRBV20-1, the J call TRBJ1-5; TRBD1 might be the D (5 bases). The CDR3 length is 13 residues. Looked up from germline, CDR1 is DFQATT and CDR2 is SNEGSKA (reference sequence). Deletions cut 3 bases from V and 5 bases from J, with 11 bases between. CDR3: CSASRQNYQPQHF. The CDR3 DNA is TGCAGTGCTAGTAGACAGAACTATCAGCCCCAGCATTTT.

This CDR3 is CASSPEGDNRAFF. CDR3 bases: TGTGCCAGCAGCCCCGAGGGGGACAATAGGGCTTTCTTT. The chain combines TRBV6-5 with TRBJ1-1; weak D call: TRBD1 (6 bases). The CDR3 has 13 residues. Germline V lookup: CDR1 MNHEY, CDR2 SVGAGI. V gave up 6 bases and J gave up 11 bases, with 19 bases separating them.

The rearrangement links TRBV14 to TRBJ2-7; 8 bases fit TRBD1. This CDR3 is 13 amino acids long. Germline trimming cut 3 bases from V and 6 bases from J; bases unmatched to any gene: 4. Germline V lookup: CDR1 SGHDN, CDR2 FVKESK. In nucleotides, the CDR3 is TGTGCCAGCAGCCAGTATACAGGGGGCGAGCAGTACTTC. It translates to CASSQYTGGEQYF.

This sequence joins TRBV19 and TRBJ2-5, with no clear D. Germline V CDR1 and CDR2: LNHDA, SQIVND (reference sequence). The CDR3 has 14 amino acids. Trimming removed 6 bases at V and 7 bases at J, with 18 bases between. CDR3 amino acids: CASSPSPMSGTQYF. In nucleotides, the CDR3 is TGTGCCAGTAGCCCGTCCCCAATGTCGGGGACCCAGTACTTC.

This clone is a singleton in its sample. CDR3 nucleotide sequence: TGTGCCAGCAGCCAGGGGACAGGGGATAATTCACCCCTCCACTTT. Protein sequence: CASSQGTGDNSPLHF. This rearrangement joins TRBV3-1 (or the pseudogene TRBV3-2) to TRBJ1-6; 10 positions match TRBD1. CDR1 is LGHDT, CDR2 YNNKEL, per germline (reference sequence). The CDR3 is 15 amino acids. V dropped 3 bases and J dropped 5; count of bases not matched to a gene: 1.

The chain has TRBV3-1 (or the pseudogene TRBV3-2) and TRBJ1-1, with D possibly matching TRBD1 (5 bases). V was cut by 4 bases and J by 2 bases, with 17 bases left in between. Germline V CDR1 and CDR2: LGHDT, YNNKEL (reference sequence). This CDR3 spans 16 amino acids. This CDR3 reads CASSPNHLQVNTEAFF. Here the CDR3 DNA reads TGTGCCAGCAGCCCAAACCACCTACAGGTAAACACTGAAGCTTTCTTT.

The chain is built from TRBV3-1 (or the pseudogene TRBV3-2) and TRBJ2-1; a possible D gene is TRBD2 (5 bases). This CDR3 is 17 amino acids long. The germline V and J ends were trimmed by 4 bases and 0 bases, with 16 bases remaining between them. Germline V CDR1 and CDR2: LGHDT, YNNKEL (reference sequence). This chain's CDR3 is CASSLDPPGSSYNEQFF. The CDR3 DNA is TGTGCCAGCAGCCTTGATCCCCCGGGGAGCTCCTACAATGAGCAGTTCTTC.

The CDR3 sequence is CAGVPGQGLSSYEQYF. For the CDR3, the DNA is TGTGCCGGGGTCCCGGGACAGGGATTAAGCTCCTACGAGCAGTACTTC. The chain combines TRBV30 with TRBJ2-7; TRBD1 matches at 9 bases. Germline V gene lookup returns CDR1 GTSNPN and CDR2 SVGIG (reference sequence). With 8 bases clipped from V and 0 bases from J, the junction kept 14 bases outside the gene matches. This CDR3 spans 16 amino acids.

CDR3 nucleotide sequence: TGTGCCAGCAGCCAGGGGAGGACAGGGGATTACGAGCAGTACTTC. Residues: CASSQGRTGDYEQYF. The V gene is TRBV3-1 (or the pseudogene TRBV3-2), the J gene TRBJ2-7, with 9 positions matching TRBD1. After removal of 3 bases from V and 4 bases from J, the junction contained 7 bases not matched to a gene. There are 15 residues in the CDR3. Germline lookup yields CDR1 LGHDT and CDR2 YNNKEL (reference sequence).